The next 19 T cell receptor beta chains were all read from a single sample in a study of Graves' ophthalmopathy and Graves' hyperthyroidism. The TCR beta CDR3 regions underwent amplification from RNA transcripts. Second-round multiplex PCR followed a first-round RT-PCR using HTBI primers. TCRdb reprocessed the multiplex PCR reads with MiXCR, giving one entry per CDR3 protein. The data contain roughly 410,000 distinct CDR3 sequences, just over 15% of them singletons. Sequencing used peripheral blood. The receptors stem from a young woman with stable Graves' hyperthyroidism.

This chain uses TRBV19 with TRBJ2-2, with 8 bases that match TRBD1. The CDR3 sequence is 17 residues long. Germline CDR1 is LNHDA and CDR2 is SQIVND (reference sequence). J gave up 4 bases and V 8 bases, and 15 bases lay outside the gene matches. This CDR3 is CASRHRWGQASTGELFF. The CDR3 region has the DNA TGTGCCAGTCGACACCGCTGGGGACAGGCCAGCACCGGGGAGCTGTTTTTT.

This clonotype was recorded at least ten times. V is TRBV2 and J is TRBJ1-2; D may be TRBD1 (6 bases). V was shortened by 8 bases and J by 1 base, with 8 bases between the two germline ends. CDR1 and CDR2 (germline): SNHLY, FYNNEI. The CDR3 loop spans 12 amino acids. CDR3 in amino acids: CASAGDNYGYTF. The CDR3 coding sequence is TGTGCCAGCGCAGGGGATAACTATGGCTACACCTTC. Complete variable domain (other parts from reference TRBV2 and TRBJ1-2): EPEVTQTPSHQVTQMGQEVILRCVPISNHLYFYWYRQILGQKVEFLVSFYNNEISEKSEIFDDQFSVERPDGSNFTLKIRSTKLEDSAMYFCASAGDNYGYTFGSGTRLTVV.

In this sample, this clonotype turned up many times. The chain employs TRBV20-1 and TRBJ2-2; D remains unclear. CDR3 length equals 14 residues. Trimming stripped 6 bases from V and 8 bases from J, with 19 bases between. Germline CDR1 and CDR2: DFQATT and SNEGSKA (reference sequence). The CDR3: CSAPLGGVYGELFF. CDR3 nucleotide sequence: TGCAGTGCCCCCCTCGGTGGGGTTTATGGGGAGCTGTTTTTT.

There are many counts of this clonotype. This chain connects TRBV7-2 to TRBJ2-7; possible D gene TRBD1, 5 bases. The CDR3 contains 13 residues. V shed 7 bases and J shed 6 bases, with 16 bases lying between them. CDR1 is SGHTA and CDR2 is FQGNSA in the germline V gene. The CDR3 is CASTQNQGSEQYF. CDR3 DNA sequence: TGTGCCAGCACCCAAAACCAGGGAAGCGAGCAGTACTTC.

This clonotype occurred many times. This chain joins TRBV9 and TRBJ2-5; D could derive from TRBD1 or TRBD2 (5 bases each). CDR1 and CDR2 (germline): SGDLS, YYNGEE. The CDR3 covers 16 residues. V lost 0 bases and J lost 1, with 13 bases in between. CDR3 sequence: CASSVGGAAPQETQYF. The DNA for the CDR3 is TGTGCCAGCAGCGTAGGAGGGGCTGCCCCCCAAGAGACCCAGTACTTC.

This clonotype was found many times. The chain is built from TRBV2 and TRBJ1-1, with D possibly being TRBD1 (5 bases). Germline lookup yields CDR1 SNHLY and CDR2 FYNNEI. This CDR3 spans 12 amino acids. V gave up 6 bases and J gave up 7 bases, with 12 bases separating them. For the CDR3, the DNA is TGTGCCAGCAGCCGGGGCCTTCTTGAAGCTTTCTTT. This sequence encodes CASSRGLLEAFF.

This clonotype was detected ten times or more. The chain combines TRBV20-1 with TRBJ1-2; D remains ambiguous. This CDR3 spans 12 amino acids. Trimming shortened V by 3 bases and J by 1 base, and 6 bases separated the two germline ends. CDR1 and CDR2 (germline): DFQATT, SNEGSKA (reference sequence). Written as DNA, the CDR3 is TGCAGTGCTAGGACCCTTAACTATGGCTACACCTTC. Protein: CSARTLNYGYTF.

This clonotype was counted ten times or more. This chain joins TRBV20-1 and TRBJ2-7, with a tentative D call TRBD2 (6 bases). Germline CDR1 is DFQATT and CDR2 is SNEGSKA (reference sequence). The CDR3 totals 12 residues. The ends were cut back, 5 bases at V and 8 bases at J, with 16 bases in the middle. CDR3 nucleotide sequence: TGCAGTGCTCCCCGGGATAGCGGCCAGCAGTACTTC. Protein: CSAPRDSGQQYF.

This clonotype was picked up many times. This rearrangement joins TRBV7-2 to TRBJ2-5; D might be TRBD2 (5 bases). CDR3 size: 13 residues. Germline lookup yields CDR1 SGHTA and CDR2 FQGNSA. Trimming stripped 5 bases from V and 2 bases from J, with 9 bases between. Here the CDR3 DNA reads TGTGCCAGCAGCCTCGAGCGGCAAGAGACCCAGTACTTC. It translates to CASSLERQETQYF.

This clonotype was seen at least ten times. This chain connects TRBV19 to TRBJ1-1, with D tentatively TRBD1 (5 bases). Deletions cut 5 bases from V and 4 bases from J, with 11 bases between. This CDR3 is 13 amino acids long. CDR1 is LNHDA, CDR2 SQIVND, per germline (reference sequence). CDR3 sequence reads: CASSPGRGTEAFF. The CDR3 nucleotides are TGTGCCAGTAGTCCAGGGAGGGGCACTGAAGCTTTCTTT. Combining the CDR3 with reference TRBV19 and TRBJ1-1 gives the whole variable domain DGGITQSPKYLFRKEGQNVTLSCEQNLNHDAMYWYRQDPGQGLRLIYYSQIVNDFQKGDIAEGYSVSREKKESFPLTVTSAQKNPTAFYLCASSPGRGTEAFFGQGTRLTVV.

There are a few counts of this clonotype. The chain couples TRBV27 to TRBJ2-7; 9 nucleotides align to TRBD1. J gave up 5 bases and V 5 bases, and 10 bases lay outside the gene matches. This CDR3 region has 15 residues. Per the germline V gene, CDR1 is MNHEY and CDR2 is SMNVEV (reference sequence). The CDR3, as DNA: TGTGCCAGCAGTCGCCCCGGGACAGGGCTCAACGAGCAGTACTTC. Residues: CASSRPGTGLNEQYF.

Many counts were recorded for this clonotype. The chain carries TRBV6-2 or TRBV6-3 and TRBJ2-7, with D possibly matching TRBD1 (5 bases). The germline V and J ends were trimmed by 6 bases and 2 bases, with 11 bases remaining between them. This CDR3 has 13 residues. Germline values: CDR1 MNHEY, CDR2 SVGEGT. CDR3 amino acids: CASSRVNAYEQYF. DNA for the CDR3: TGTGCCAGCAGCAGGGTGAACGCCTACGAGCAGTACTTC.

The table lists this clonotype with many counts. The chain joins TRBV6-1 to TRBJ1-5; 10 bases map to TRBD1. V shed 5 bases, J shed 6 bases, and the junction held 7 bases outside the gene matches. CDR3 length: 15 amino acids. Germline V gene data show CDR1 as MNHNS and CDR2 as SASEGT. CDR3 amino acids: CASSLPGTGVQPQHF. In nucleotides, the CDR3 is TGTGCCAGCAGTCTTCCCGGGACAGGGGTTCAGCCCCAGCATTTT.

This clonotype occurred many times. The chain employs TRBV24-1 and TRBJ2-7; 7 bases line up with TRBD1. Trimming took 4 bases from V and 6 from J; bases not matched to a gene: 5. This CDR3 spans 13 amino acids. The germline CDR1 and CDR2 sequences are KGHDR and SFDVKD. CDR3 bases: TGTGCCACCAGTGACAACGACAGGGTCGAGCAGTACTTC. Amino acids: CATSDNDRVEQYF.

This clonotype was counted only a few times. The chain couples TRBV29-1 to TRBJ1-1; D possibly corresponds to TRBD1 (5 bases). Between the trimmed V and J ends, which lost 8 bases and 2 bases, there was a span of 18 bases. Germline V gene sequence: CDR1 SQVTM, CDR2 ANQGSEA. The CDR3 totals 14 residues. DNA of the CDR3: TGCAGCATTAGCTTGGGACGAGTTAACACTGAAGCTTTCTTT. Protein product: CSISLGRVNTEAFF.

This clonotype was seen at least ten times. One end of the junction varies from germline; a read error may be responsible. The gene calls are TRBV6-5 and TRBJ2-5, with D maybe TRBD2 (7 bases). Germline-derived CDR1 and CDR2 are MNHEY and SVGAGI. There are 17 residues in the CDR3. The CDR3 bases are TGTGCCAGCAGTTACGGGGGGGGATGGACAGATCAAGAGACCAAGTACTTC. It translates to CASSYGGGWTDQETKYF.

This clonotype showed up many times. The chain links TRBV13 to TRBJ1-1; D remains ambiguous. This CDR3 has 15 residues. The germline V gene has CDR1 PRHDT and CDR2 FYEKMQ (reference sequence). Deletions cut 0 bases from V and 4 bases from J, with 12 bases between. The CDR3 region is CASSLGHTRTTEAFF. For the CDR3, the DNA is TGTGCCAGCAGCTTAGGGCATACCCGGACCACTGAAGCTTTCTTT.

The chain joins TRBV6-1 to TRBJ2-7; 8 nucleotides match TRBD1. Germline V gene sequence: CDR1 MNHNS, CDR2 SASEGT. V lost 3 bases to trimming and J lost 6 bases; unmatched junction nucleotides: 4. CDR3 size: 13 residues. The CDR3 reads CASSEADRGEQYF. CDR3 sequence (DNA): TGTGCCAGCAGTGAGGCCGACAGGGGCGAGCAGTACTTC.

There are many counts of this clonotype. The chain carries TRBV24-1 and TRBJ2-5; no reliable D call. Germline CDR1 KGHDR, CDR2 SFDVKD. Trimming stripped 3 bases from V and 2 bases from J, with 6 bases between. The CDR3 has 13 residues. CDR3 sequence: CATSDGLQETQYF. The CDR3 region has the DNA TGTGCCACCAGTGATGGATTACAAGAGACCCAGTACTTC.